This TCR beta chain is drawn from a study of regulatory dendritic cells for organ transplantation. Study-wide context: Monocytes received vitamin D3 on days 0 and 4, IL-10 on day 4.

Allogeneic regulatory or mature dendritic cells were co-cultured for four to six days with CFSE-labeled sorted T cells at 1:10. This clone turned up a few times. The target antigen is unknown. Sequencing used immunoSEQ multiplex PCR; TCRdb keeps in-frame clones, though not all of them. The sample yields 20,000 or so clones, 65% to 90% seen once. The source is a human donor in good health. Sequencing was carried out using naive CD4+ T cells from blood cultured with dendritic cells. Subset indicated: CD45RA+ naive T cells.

The DNA of the CDR3 is TGTGCCAGTAACACGAATGCCGGAACGGTGGACACTGAAGCTTTCTTT. This encodes CASNTNAGTVDTEAFF. The chain links TRBV19 to TRBJ1-1; D gene unclear. This CDR3 is 16 amino acids long. The germline CDR1 and CDR2 sequences are LNHDA and SQIVND (reference sequence). Trimming cost V 7 bases and J 3 bases, with 21 bases left between them. Based on the CDR3 plus reference TRBV19 and TRBJ1-1, the full variable domain is DGGITQSPKYLFRKEGQNVTLSCEQNLNHDAMYWYRQDPGQGLRLIYYSQIVNDFQKGDIAEGYSVSREKKESFPLTVTSAQKNPTAFYLCASNTNAGTVDTEAFFGQGTRLTVV.